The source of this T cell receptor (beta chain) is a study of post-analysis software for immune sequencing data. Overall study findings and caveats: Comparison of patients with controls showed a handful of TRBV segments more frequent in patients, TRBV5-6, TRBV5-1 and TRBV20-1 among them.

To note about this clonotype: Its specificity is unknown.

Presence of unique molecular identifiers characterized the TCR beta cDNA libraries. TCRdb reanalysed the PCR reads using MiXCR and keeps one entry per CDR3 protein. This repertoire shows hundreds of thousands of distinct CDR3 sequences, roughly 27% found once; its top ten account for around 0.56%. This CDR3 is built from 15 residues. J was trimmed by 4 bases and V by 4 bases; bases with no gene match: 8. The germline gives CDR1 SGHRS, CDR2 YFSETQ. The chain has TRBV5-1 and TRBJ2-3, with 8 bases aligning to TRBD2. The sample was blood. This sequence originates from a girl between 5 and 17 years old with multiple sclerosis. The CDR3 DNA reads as TGCGCCAGCAGCCCTAAGCGGGAGTCCGCAGATACGCAGTATTTT. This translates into CASSPKRESADTQYF.